This T cell receptor beta chain comes out of a study of identical twins. Study observations and caveats: A cross-sectional statistical analysis, not follow-up of the same donors, supported the conclusions. Carriage of fewer insertions was seen in abundant cord blood beta clonotypes, whereas memory repertoires showed none. The presence of invariant MAIT and iNKT cells could partly confound analyses of zero-insertion sequences.

A single record per CDR3 protein comes from TCRdb applying MiXCR to the 5' RACE reads. The data show some 500,000 distinct CDR3 sequences, 14% seen once. As regards this clonotype: The antigen remains unidentified.

The CDR3 consists of 21 residues. Germline-derived CDR1 and CDR2 are MGHRA and YSYEKL. V was clipped by 0 bases and J by 0 bases; unmatched bases: 11. The same sample was also studied in work on yellow fever vaccine responses in identical twins.

The clonotype was recovered from a woman under 30 in good health. This sequence joins TRBV4-1 and TRBJ2-2, with 12 positions matching TRBD2. Sample: CD4+ T cells sorted from blood. The chain's CDR3 is CASSQDMLAGGRLANTGELFF. For the CDR3, the DNA is TGCGCCAGCAGCCAAGACATGCTAGCGGGAGGGCGATTAGCGAACACCGGGGAGCTGTTTTTT.